This T cell receptor beta chain derives from a study of shared clonotypes between healthy human individuals. General observations from the study: The generation probabilities recorded for non-shared clonotypes fell below those of clonotypes shared by all four donors. A small donor pool kept down the genetic and exposure-history diversity that was represented.

On this clone itself: What it binds is not known.

The CDR3 loop spans 11 amino acids. The germline gives CDR1 MNHNY, CDR2 SVGAGI (reference sequence). Deletions cut 6 bases from V and 1 base from J, with 4 bases between. CD8 memory was a combination of CD45RO+ cells and CCR7-negative CD45RA+ TemRA cells. The assay was immunoSEQ multiplex PCR, and TCRdb's table has in-frame clones only and misses some. The table records about 110,000 clones, 55% to 70% of them present only once. The V and J genes are TRBV6-6 and TRBJ2-7; D is unresolved. Specimen: memory CD8+ T cells sorted from blood. Stated subset: CD45RO+ cells pooled with CCR7-negative TemRA cells. The clonotype originates from a young woman in good health. Written as DNA, the CDR3 is TGTGCCAGCAGGGATTCCTACGAGCAGTACTTC. Translated: CASRDSYEQYF.